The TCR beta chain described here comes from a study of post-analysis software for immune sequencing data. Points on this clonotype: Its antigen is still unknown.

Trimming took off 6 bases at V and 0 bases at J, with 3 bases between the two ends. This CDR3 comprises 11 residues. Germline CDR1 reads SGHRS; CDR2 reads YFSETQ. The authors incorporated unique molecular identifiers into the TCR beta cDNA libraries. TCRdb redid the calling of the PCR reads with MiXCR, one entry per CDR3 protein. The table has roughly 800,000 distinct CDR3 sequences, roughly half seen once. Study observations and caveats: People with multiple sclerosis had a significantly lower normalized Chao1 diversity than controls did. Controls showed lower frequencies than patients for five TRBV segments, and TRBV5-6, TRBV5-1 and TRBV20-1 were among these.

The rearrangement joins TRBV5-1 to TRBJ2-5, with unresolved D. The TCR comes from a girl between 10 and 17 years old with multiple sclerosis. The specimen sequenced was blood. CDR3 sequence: CASIDQETQYF. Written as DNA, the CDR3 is TGCGCCAGCATCGACCAAGAGACCCAGTACTTC.